Only one count was recorded for the clone carrying this T cell receptor (beta chain). This sample is part of a study of blood T cell repertoires in COVID-19. While infection was still active, Seattle patients were enrolled and then followed longitudinally. Original handling: From reference gene primer amplification, estimates of nucleated cell counts were derived. Clones were sequenced by immunoSEQ multiplex PCR, and TCRdb holds only the in-frame ones, with some missing. Clone size and the V and J calls come from that table; the DNA yielded D and trimming. Here the sample spans 60,000 to 65,000 clones, approximately 83% being singletons. The specimen was peripheral blood. The TCR comes from a man in his fifties with COVID-19, enrolled during active disease.

In nucleotides, the CDR3 is TGTGCCAGCAGTTTAGAAAATTCCCGGGGGGCTTTCTTT. Translated, it gives CASSLENSRGAFF. V is TRBV28 and J is TRBJ1-1; D may be TRBD1 (5 bases). Trimming took off 2 bases at V and 11 bases at J, with 15 bases between the two ends. The CDR3 covers 13 residues. Germline values: CDR1 MDHEN, CDR2 SYDVKM.